This TCR beta chain was identified during a study of blood T cell repertoires in COVID-19 (dated by TCRdb to about 2020). For the wider study: Samples from collaborators originated in the United States, Italy and Spain and spanned both the acute and convalescent phases of COVID-19. Nearly every sample came with metadata listing a de-identified subject ID, COVID-19 status, age in years and sex. The dataset comprised deeply sampled blood TCRbeta repertoires from subjects exposed to, actively infected with, or recovered from COVID-19. The material from the prospective study consisted of cDNA or gDNA derived from T cells, B-cell-depleted T cells, or PBMCs. Where available, HLA class I and class II types were taken from metadata supplied by the sample provider and were not determined by assay-based typing. The samples were drawn from two sources: the first 160 participants of the ongoing ImmuneRACE study, and 1,254 subjects contributed by 6 global collaborators. The repertoires were released in a freely available public database meant as a resource for research on the immune response to SARS-CoV-2. Points the paper makes about the study in general: Clinical and demographic metadata were provided uncurated, with the amount varying by source and participant.

A single count supports this clone. It has no known antigen specificity. No clone much larger than this one lies a single base away; base qualities are absent. Enrolling through a virtual design, the prospective study's participants ranged in age from roughly 18 to 100 years and lived across 24 United States geographic areas. Cohort assignment in the prospective study relied on participant-reported clinical history from a screening survey and a study questionnaire. Mobile phlebotomists in the prospective study collected whole blood, serum and a nasopharyngeal or oropharyngeal swab from every participant. Prospective study participants could optionally give additional blood draws and questionnaires over a roughly 2-month period. Before DNA extraction, blood samples from the prospective study were shipped at room temperature or frozen. The junction shows trimming of 3 bases on V and 1 base on J, plus 9 bases between the germline ends. Looking up the germline V gene yields CDR1 MNHEY and CDR2 SVGAGI. The CDR3 sequence holds 14 residues, the cysteine and phenylalanine included. Of the read, only the CDR3 DNA is kept; its 42 bases are in frame from base 1.

The immunoSEQ Assay, a bias-controlled multiplex PCR, was used to amplify TCRbeta CDR3 regions from genomic DNA. In the source study's methods: The number of nucleated cells in each sample was estimated from the amplification of reference gene primers within the assay. Sequence reads were collapsed and filtered to measure the absolute abundance of every unique TCRbeta CDR3 rearrangement. For each sample, productive Simpson clonality was calculated as the square root of Simpson's diversity index over productive rearrangements. As stored in TCRdb, this immuneACCESS dataset retains in-frame rearrangements with V and J assigned. A fraction of the clones does not appear; measured against another copy, unresolved V genes explain less than half of the discrepancy, and the remainder lacks a known reason. From that table come the V and J calls and clone size; the DNA was used to work out D and trimming. Within this sample are some 380,000 clones, with roughly 87% of them counted one time only. The top ten constitute more than 2% of the sample.

The sequencing input was PBMCs or T cells enriched from blood (not recorded which). The TCR sequence derives from a middle-aged woman with acute COVID-19. This sequence uses TRBV6-5 and TRBJ2-5, with the D gene too uncertain to name. The CDR3 sequence is CASSYNGFQETQYF. The DNA sequence reads TGTGCCAGCAGTTATAATGGCTTCCAAGAGACCCAGTACTTC.